The clone carrying this T cell receptor (beta chain) was counted at least ten times. Its matching antigen is unknown. This beta chain slipped into a library made for alpha chains as a stray read, so its size is not meaningful. These data belong to a study of spatial heterogeneity in lung cancer. Looking at the study overall: Within raw reads, each unique TCR and UMI combination appeared on average more than ten times.

MiXCR, run by TCRdb on the 5' RACE reads, gives a single entry per CDR3 protein. The profile shows almost 7,500 distinct CDR3 sequences, 14% of them singletons. Time point indicated: sample taken at primary tumor resection. The donors, 70 to 80 patients with untreated early-stage non-small cell lung cancer, provided the samples. Frozen PBMC, nontumor lung or tumor provided whole RNA, which was sequenced unsorted. The study, taken as a whole, reports: Counts of expanded alpha and beta TCRs within tumors tracked the tumor nonsynonymous mutation count.

The length of the CDR3 is 12 residues. The germline V gene encodes CDR1 DFQATT and CDR2 SNEGSKA (reference sequence). The germline V and J ends were trimmed by 8 bases and 5 bases, with 15 bases remaining between them. The sequence was obtained from a female donor with early-stage non-small cell lung cancer. The source material was lung tumor tissue, sampled at surgery. The J gene is TRBJ2-5, the V gene TRBV20-1; possible D gene TRBD2, 6 bases. Written as DNA, the CDR3 is TGCAGTACCCAGTGGGGGAGGGAGACCCAGTACTTC. It specifies CSTQWGRETQYF.